This T cell receptor beta chain was documented in a study of T cells in Graves' hyperthyroidism and ophthalmopathy. This clonotype was counted ten times or more. Its specificity is unknown. Overall study findings and caveats: Ophthalmopathy, which appeared later, was predicted by the model a median around 6.9 months before onset.

Germline V gives CDR1 LNHDA, CDR2 SQIVND (reference sequence). The junction had 9 bases not matched to a gene; V was cut back by 5 bases and J by 9 bases. The CDR3 covers 14 residues. Fresh peripheral blood, 8 to 10 ml, was the source of the PBMCs. RNA transcripts gave rise to amplified TCR beta CDR3 regions. When the TCR CDR3 underwent first-round RT-PCR, the HTBI primer set was used. TCRdb re-called the multiplex PCR reads through MiXCR, storing one row per CDR3 protein. The table has hundreds of thousands of distinct CDR3 sequences, more than 11% seen once. Source material: blood. V gene TRBV19 combines with J gene TRBJ2-7, with 11 nucleotides matching TRBD1. This receptor was taken from a woman aged 30 to 39 with Graves' hyperthyroidism that later progressed to Graves' ophthalmopathy. Here the CDR3 reads CASSPGTGGPSQYF. The CDR3 coding sequence is TGTGCCAGTAGTCCCGGGACAGGGGGTCCCTCGCAGTACTTC.